Listed below are T cell receptor beta chains from one sample, sequenced in a study of cytomegalovirus exposure and HLA in healthy donors. Assay: immunoSEQ multiplex PCR; the TCRdb copy retains only in-frame clones and omits some. Found here are 100,000 to 120,000 clones, roughly four fifths of them singletons; the top ten hold just under 2.5%. The sample comprised PBMCs. Every receptor here comes from a woman aged 18-35 years in good health and CMV-seronegative. Each CDR3 is given with its conserved first and last residue. Fields, in order: CDR3 DNA, CDR3 protein, clone size, D gene, V gene, J gene, CDR3 length. D genes are given only for firm matches. Expanded clones get a size class; other rows say once, few or many, or leave the size out.

CDR3nt: TGTGCCAGCAGTTTGGGACAGCCCGACACTGAAGCTTTCTTT; CDR3aa: CASSLGQPDTEAFF; abundance: .; d_gene: TRBD1; v_gene: TRBV28; j_gene: TRBJ1-1; len: 14
CDR3nt: TGTGCCAGCAGTTATAGGGGGGGTGAGCAGTTCTTC; CDR3aa: CASSYRGGEQFF; abundance: .; d_gene: .; v_gene: TRBV6-6; j_gene: TRBJ2-1; len: 12
CDR3nt: TGCGCCAGCAGCTTTAAGCCGGGACAGCTCTACACCTTC; CDR3aa: CASSFKPGQLYTF; abundance: .; d_gene: TRBD1; v_gene: TRBV5-1; j_gene: TRBJ1-2; len: 13
CDR3nt: TGTGCCAGTAGTATACAGGGGAGCACTGAAGCTTTCTTT; CDR3aa: CASSIQGSTEAFF; abundance: once; d_gene: .; v_gene: TRBV19; j_gene: TRBJ1-1; len: 13
CDR3nt: TGCAGCGGAAGACAGTTGCTTAGTAGAAAAGCTTTCTTT; CDR3aa: CSGRQLLSRKAFF; abundance: few; d_gene: .; v_gene: TRBV29-1; j_gene: TRBJ1-1; len: 13
CDR3nt: TGTGCCATCAGTGAGTCGGACAACAATCAGCCCCAGCATTTT; CDR3aa: CAISESDNNQPQHF; abundance: few; d_gene: .; v_gene: TRBV10-3; j_gene: TRBJ1-5; len: 14
CDR3nt: TGTGCCAGCAGCTCCCATACTCAGGGAAGCTCTGGAAACACCATATATTTT; CDR3aa: CASSSHTQGSSGNTIYF; abundance: .; d_gene: .; v_gene: TRBV7-9; j_gene: TRBJ1-3; len: 17
CDR3nt: TGTGCCTGGAGCCGGCGGGGGGGCCTTGGGGAGACCCAGTACTTC; CDR3aa: CAWSRRGGLGETQYF; abundance: .; d_gene: TRBD2; v_gene: TRBV30; j_gene: TRBJ2-5; len: 15
CDR3nt: TGTGCCAGCAGTTCAGGGTATTTCGACTATGGCTACACCTTC; CDR3aa: CASSSGYFDYGYTF; abundance: .; d_gene: .; v_gene: TRBV27; j_gene: TRBJ1-2; len: 14
CDR3nt: TGTGCCAGCAGGACAGACGCCTACAATGAGCAGTTCTTC; CDR3aa: CASRTDAYNEQFF; abundance: .; d_gene: .; v_gene: TRBV6-4; j_gene: TRBJ2-1; len: 13
CDR3nt: TGTGCCAGCAGTTTATGGGCGGGAGCCAAAAACATTCAGTACTTC; CDR3aa: CASSLWAGAKNIQYF; abundance: .; d_gene: .; v_gene: TRBV28; j_gene: TRBJ2-4; len: 15
CDR3nt: TGTGCCATCAGCCCAGGGGGGCGTGGGACTGAAGCTTTCTTT; CDR3aa: CAISPGGRGTEAFF; abundance: once; d_gene: TRBD1; v_gene: TRBV10-3; j_gene: TRBJ1-1; len: 14
CDR3nt: TGTGCCAGCAGCCCGGGACACGACTATGGCTACACCTTC; CDR3aa: CASSPGHDYGYTF; abundance: .; d_gene: .; v_gene: TRBV21-1; j_gene: TRBJ1-2; len: 13
CDR3nt: TGCGCCAGCACCGACTTAATACCGGGGAACACCGGGGAGCTGTTTTTT; CDR3aa: CASTDLIPGNTGELFF; abundance: few; d_gene: .; v_gene: TRBV5-1; j_gene: TRBJ2-2; len: 16
CDR3nt: TGTGCCAGCAGTGAAGATTACAGTTCTAGCGGGGCTGCCTACAATGAGCAGTTCTTC; CDR3aa: CASSEDYSSSGAAYNEQFF; abundance: .; d_gene: TRBD2; v_gene: TRBV6-1; j_gene: TRBJ2-1; len: 19
CDR3nt: TGTGCCAGCAGTGAGGCAGGGGACAATCAGCCCCAGCATTTT; CDR3aa: CASSEAGDNQPQHF; abundance: few; d_gene: .; v_gene: TRBV6-4; j_gene: TRBJ1-5; len: 14
CDR3nt: TGCGCCAGCAGCCTCACTAGAGACAATGAGCAGTTCTTC; CDR3aa: CASSLTRDNEQFF; abundance: .; d_gene: .; v_gene: TRBV5-1; j_gene: TRBJ2-1; len: 13
CDR3nt: TGTGCCAGCAGCTTAGGTGGAGGGGGAAACACCATATATTTT; CDR3aa: CASSLGGGGNTIYF; abundance: .; d_gene: .; v_gene: TRBV11-3; j_gene: TRBJ1-3; len: 14
CDR3nt: TGTGCCAGCAGCTTGGGGGCCACTGGTAGCAATCAGCCCCAGCATTTT; CDR3aa: CASSLGATGSNQPQHF; abundance: .; d_gene: .; v_gene: TRBV5-6; j_gene: TRBJ1-5; len: 16
CDR3nt: TGCACCAGCAGCCCTCAACCCGGCGGACAGGGAATGAACACCATATATTTT; CDR3aa: CTSSPQPGGQGMNTIYF; abundance: .; d_gene: .; v_gene: TRBV1; j_gene: TRBJ1-3; len: 17
CDR3nt: TGTGCCAGTAGGGGCCTAGCGGGGGGAGGGGAGACCCAGTACTTC; CDR3aa: CASRGLAGGGETQYF; abundance: .; d_gene: TRBD2; v_gene: TRBV19; j_gene: TRBJ2-5; len: 15
CDR3nt: TGTGCCAGTAGTTCTACCAGACGACTAGCGGCCTCCTACGAGCAGTACTTC; CDR3aa: CASSSTRRLAASYEQYF; abundance: .; d_gene: TRBD2; v_gene: TRBV19; j_gene: TRBJ2-7; len: 17
CDR3nt: TGTGCCAGCAGCCAAGATCGGGGAACCTGGAATGAGCAGTTCTTC; CDR3aa: CASSQDRGTWNEQFF; abundance: .; d_gene: .; v_gene: TRBV4-2; j_gene: TRBJ2-1; len: 15
CDR3nt: TGTGCCAGCAGTGACACGGGAACGGGCCCAGATACGCAGTATTTT; CDR3aa: CASSDTGTGPDTQYF; abundance: .; d_gene: .; v_gene: TRBV6-4; j_gene: TRBJ2-3; len: 15
CDR3nt: TGTGCCAGCAGCCGGGGACAGGCACAAGAGACCCAGTACTTC; CDR3aa: CASSRGQAQETQYF; abundance: once; d_gene: TRBD1; v_gene: TRBV7-7; j_gene: TRBJ2-5; len: 14
CDR3nt: TGTGCCAGCAGCTTAGTTCCGGGCACTGAAGCTTTCTTT; CDR3aa: CASSLVPGTEAFF; abundance: few; d_gene: .; v_gene: TRBV7-2; j_gene: TRBJ1-1; len: 13
CDR3nt: TGTGCCAGCAGCCAAGATCGGGGGTCCTATGGCTACACCTTC; CDR3aa: CASSQDRGSYGYTF; abundance: .; d_gene: .; v_gene: TRBV4-2; j_gene: TRBJ1-2; len: 14
CDR3nt: TGTGCCAGCAGTCGACAGTTAAAAGAGACCCAGTACTTC; CDR3aa: CASSRQLKETQYF; abundance: .; d_gene: .; v_gene: TRBV28; j_gene: TRBJ2-5; len: 13
CDR3nt: TGCGCCAGCAGCCAAGGGGCCCCATTGCGTTCTAACTATGGCTACACCTTC; CDR3aa: CASSQGAPLRSNYGYTF; abundance: once; d_gene: .; v_gene: TRBV4-1; j_gene: TRBJ1-2; len: 17
CDR3nt: TGCGCCAGCAGCGGGCAGACCGACAAAAACATTCAGTACTTC; CDR3aa: CASSGQTDKNIQYF; abundance: once; d_gene: .; v_gene: TRBV5-1; j_gene: TRBJ2-4; len: 14
CDR3nt: TGTGCCAGCAGCCAGGGCCTTGGGACAGGAGAACTGTTTTTT; CDR3aa: CASSQGLGTGELFF; abundance: .; d_gene: TRBD1; v_gene: TRBV4-2; j_gene: TRBJ1-4; len: 14
CDR3nt: TGTGCCAGCTCAACCGGGCGGGGGACACCCCTCCACTTT; CDR3aa: CASSTGRGTPLHF; abundance: .; d_gene: .; v_gene: TRBV19; j_gene: TRBJ1-6; len: 13
CDR3nt: TGTGCCAGCACCTGGACAGGGGGCGGAAGGGATACGCAGTATTTT; CDR3aa: CASTWTGGGRDTQYF; abundance: .; d_gene: TRBD1; v_gene: TRBV6-6; j_gene: TRBJ2-3; len: 15
CDR3nt: TGCAGCGTTACGGGACTAGCGAGCACCGGGGAGCTGTTTTTT; CDR3aa: CSVTGLASTGELFF; abundance: .; d_gene: TRBD2; v_gene: TRBV29-1; j_gene: TRBJ2-2; len: 14
CDR3nt: TGTGCCAGCAGCTTACGGAGCGGGGGGGCCGCCGAGCAGTTCTTC; CDR3aa: CASSLRSGGAAEQFF; abundance: .; d_gene: TRBD2; v_gene: TRBV11-2; j_gene: TRBJ2-1; len: 15
CDR3nt: TGTGCCAGCAGCCCATGGCGGGAGGGCCCACTGGGGGCCAACGTCCTGACTTTC; CDR3aa: CASSPWREGPLGANVLTF; abundance: .; d_gene: TRBD2; v_gene: TRBV11-2; j_gene: TRBJ2-6; len: 18
CDR3nt: TGTGCCAGCAGGGGAACAGGGCGTGATCAGCCCCAGCATTTT; CDR3aa: CASRGTGRDQPQHF; abundance: .; d_gene: .; v_gene: TRBV2; j_gene: TRBJ1-5; len: 14